These T cell receptor beta chains were read from a single sample in a study of T cells after yellow fever vaccination. TCRdb fed the 5' RACE reads into MiXCR, producing one record per CDR3 protein. The table includes about 230,000 distinct CDR3 sequences, roughly 6.3% detected once. Sequenced material: CD4+ T cells sorted from PBMCs, taken on the day of the yellow fever booster vaccination. The receptors shown here come from a man aged 30 to 45 who received the YFV17D yellow fever vaccine. Both conserved end residues are part of each CDR3. The D gene is left open where the match is weak. Rows may omit the clone size; those that give it use once, few, many or a size class.

TRBV23-1	TRBJ2-2	.	many	TGCGCCAGCAGTCAATCGAAAATAAGAGCCGGGGAGCTGTTTTTT	CASSQSKIRAGELFF
TRBV7-2	TRBJ2-7	.	few	TGTGCCAGCAGCTTAGTTCAGTCATCCGGATACGAGCAGTACTTC	CASSLVQSSGYEQYF
TRBV11-1	TRBJ2-4	TRBD1	few	TGTGCCAGCAGTTCCACCCGACAGGGGAGTTTAGCCAAAAACATTCAGTACTTC	CASSSTRQGSLAKNIQYF
TRBV5-1	TRBJ1-1	.	few	TGCGCCAGCAGCTTGAACGCCGGGAACACTGAAGCTTTCTTT	CASSLNAGNTEAFF
TRBV7-2	TRBJ2-5	.	many	TGTGCCAGCAGCCCGAACAAGGGGGGGAAGACCCAGTACTTC	CASSPNKGGKTQYF
TRBV12-3/TRBV12-4	TRBJ2-2	.	many	TGTGCCAGCATACCGGGGGGCGCCGGGGAGCTGTTTTTT	CASIPGGAGELFF
TRBV6-2/TRBV6-3	TRBJ1-4	TRBD1	.	TGTGCCAGCAGGCCGGGACAGAAAACAGCAACTAATGAAAAACTGTTTTTT	CASRPGQKTATNEKLFF
TRBV9	TRBJ2-1	TRBD2	.	TGTGCCAGCAGCTCGTCCGGCTGGCGGGAGTTGGGAAATGAGCAGTTCTTC	CASSSSGWRELGNEQFF
TRBV6-1	TRBJ2-1	TRBD1	many	TGTGCCAGCAGGGACAGGATCTACAATGAGCAGTTCTTC	CASRDRIYNEQFF
TRBV6-1	TRBJ2-7	.	many	TGTGCCAGCAGTCATACAGGAGACCGCTACGAGCAGTACTTC	CASSHTGDRYEQYF
TRBV12-3/TRBV12-4	TRBJ2-3	TRBD2	.	TGTGCCAGCGACGGGAGGGGGACAGATACGCAGTATTTT	CASDGRGTDTQYF
TRBV7-6	TRBJ2-7	.	many	TGTGCCAGCAGTAGGAGCTCCTACGAGCAGTACTTC	CASSRSSYEQYF
TRBV28	TRBJ2-6	.	many	TGTGCCAGCAGTCGACCGGGACCGGGGAGCTCTGGGGCCAACGTCCTGACTTTC	CASSRPGPGSSGANVLTF
TRBV12-3/TRBV12-4	TRBJ2-3	TRBD1	.	TGTGCCAGCACCAAACAGGGGGCCGGAGATACGCAGTATTTT	CASTKQGAGDTQYF
TRBV7-2	TRBJ1-1	.	.	TGTGCCAGCAACAATGCGGGCAAGAACACTGAAGCTTTCTTT	CASNNAGKNTEAFF
TRBV12-3/TRBV12-4	TRBJ2-7	TRBD1	.	TGTGCCAGCAGTTCGATCGGGACAGCCTACGAGCAGTACTTC	CASSSIGTAYEQYF
TRBV10-3	TRBJ2-7	.	few	TGTGCCATCAGTGTAGCTGGACAGAGGAGCTCCTACGAGCAGTACTTC	CAISVAGQRSSYEQYF
TRBV12-3/TRBV12-4	TRBJ1-2	.	many	TGTGCCAGCAGTTGGAGGGGTAGCGACTATGGCTACACCTTC	CASSWRGSDYGYTF
TRBV5-1	TRBJ2-1	TRBD2	.	TGCGCCAGCAGCCCCCAAGCTGGACTAGCGGGTTTGAATGAGCAGTTCTTC	CASSPQAGLAGLNEQFF
TRBV29-1	TRBJ1-1	.	.	TGCAGCGTTGTGGGAGTGTGGGTGAACACTGAAGCTTTCTTT	CSVVGVWVNTEAFF
TRBV5-1	TRBJ1-5	.	many	TGCGCCAGCAGCCTGACAGGAGATAGCAATCAGCCCCAGCATTTT	CASSLTGDSNQPQHF
TRBV29-1	TRBJ2-5	.	.	TGCAGCGTTAATCAGGGGCAAGAGACCCAGTACTTC	CSVNQGQETQYF
TRBV29-1	TRBJ1-3	.	.	TGCAGCGTTGTCCGGGGTAACTCTGGAAACACCATATATTTT	CSVVRGNSGNTIYF
TRBV7-3	TRBJ2-1	TRBD1	many	TGTGCCAGCAGCGCAAACCGGGACAGGGGTCACAATGAGCAGTTCTTC	CASSANRDRGHNEQFF
TRBV12-3/TRBV12-4	TRBJ1-2	.	.	TGTGCCAGCAGGTCTACAGGGAAGGGCTACACCTTC	CASRSTGKGYTF
TRBV20-1	TRBJ2-1	.	.	TGCAGTGCTAGTTTAGGCGGGGCGTTCGATGAGCAGTTCTTC	CSASLGGAFDEQFF
TRBV7-9	TRBJ2-3	.	.	TGTGCCAGCAAGCTTTTTAAAGGGAATACGCAGTATTTT	CASKLFKGNTQYF
TRBV7-3	TRBJ2-3	TRBD2	many	TGTGCCAGCAGCTCCGGGACTAGCGGGATGACAGATACGCAGTATTTT	CASSSGTSGMTDTQYF
TRBV7-6	TRBJ2-1	TRBD1	few	TGTGCCAGCAGCCCTAGGACAGGGGGCTTCGATGAGCAGTTCTTC	CASSPRTGGFDEQFF
TRBV27	TRBJ2-5	TRBD2	many	TGTGCCAGCAGTTTAGTGGGGCTAGCGGGAGGCGGGACCCAGTACTTC	CASSLVGLAGGGTQYF
TRBV11-2	TRBJ2-7	TRBD2	.	TGTGCCAGCAGCTTAAGGTCTGGACTAGCGGGAGGTAGCTCCTACGAGCAGTACTTC	CASSLRSGLAGGSSYEQYF
TRBV7-9	TRBJ2-5	TRBD1	many	TGTGCCAGCAGCCCAGCGGGGACAGGGGTTGAGACCCAGTACTTC	CASSPAGTGVETQYF
TRBV6-5	TRBJ2-2	.	.	TGTGCCAGCAGACGGAAGGGGGGCAGCGGGGAGCTGTTTTTT	CASRRKGGSGELFF
TRBV30	TRBJ2-1	.	few	TGTGCCTGGGGAAGGGTGGGGGCCAATGAGCAGTTCTTC	CAWGRVGANEQFF
TRBV12-3/TRBV12-4	TRBJ1-1	.	.	TGTGCCAGCCAGGTACACGGGGTTACTGAAGCTTTCTTT	CASQVHGVTEAFF
TRBV15	TRBJ2-5	.	.	TGTGCCACCAGCCGCCAAGCGCATCCTGGGGGGACCCAGTACTTC	CATSRQAHPGGTQYF
TRBV7-6	TRBJ2-1	.	many	TGTGCCAGCAGCTTAGCCTTTGGAACCTACAATGAGCAGTTCTTC	CASSLAFGTYNEQFF
TRBV11-2	TRBJ2-5	TRBD2	few	TGTGCCAGCAGCCGTACGGGAGGAGCTCAAGAGACCCAGTACTTC	CASSRTGGAQETQYF
TRBV28	TRBJ2-1	.	many	TGTGCCAGCCATACAGGGTTTGGTAATGAGCAGTTCTTC	CASHTGFGNEQFF
TRBV12-3/TRBV12-4	TRBJ1-5	.	few	TGTGCCAGCAGCTACAACATAGCCGGGAATCAGCCCCAGCATTTT	CASSYNIAGNQPQHF
TRBV3-1	TRBJ2-7	.	many	TGTGCCAGCAGCCTTACCGCCTACGAGCAGTACTTC	CASSLTAYEQYF
TRBV20-1	TRBJ1-2	.	.	TGCAGTGCTAGAATCGGCGGAGGCTATGGCTACACCTTC	CSARIGGGYGYTF
TRBV4-2	TRBJ1-5	TRBD1	.	TGTGCCAGCAGCCACCCACAGGGGAATCAGCCCCAGCATTTT	CASSHPQGNQPQHF
TRBV18	TRBJ2-7	.	.	TGTGCCAGCTCACCGGGGGACATTGGCGAGCAGTACTTC	CASSPGDIGEQYF
TRBV20-1	TRBJ2-7	TRBD2	.	TGCAGTGCCAGACGGATGGGGGGGGAGCAGTACTTC	CSARRMGGEQYF
TRBV28	TRBJ2-7	.	many	TGTGCCAGCAGTTTCGGACATTCCAGGGCCCTCGAGCAGTACTTC	CASSFGHSRALEQYF
TRBV12-3/TRBV12-4	TRBJ2-7	.	many	TGTGCCAGCAGTTTCCTTGTCGCGTTCCAGTACTTC	CASSFLVAFQYF
TRBV6-1	TRBJ2-7	TRBD1	few	TGTGCCAGCAGTCCCCCGCTCCGGGACAGGGCCCCCTACGAGCAGTACTTC	CASSPPLRDRAPYEQYF
TRBV11-2	TRBJ2-7	.	.	TGTGCCAGCAGCTTGGTCCAGACCTACGAGCAGTACTTC	CASSLVQTYEQYF